Listed below are T cell receptor beta chains from one sample, sequenced in a study of OX40 agonist ivuxolimab in advanced cancers. The repertoire was sequenced with immunoSEQ multiplex PCR; TCRdb's copy has only in-frame clones and lacks some. This table holds tens of thousands of clones, around 93% found once. Here the sequenced sample was CD4+ or CD8+ T cells sorted from blood, taken in a trial of the OX40 agonist ivuxolimab. These receptors were collected from an adult with an advanced solid tumor such as melanoma, head and neck, liver or kidney cancer. Both conserved end residues are part of each CDR3. The order of the fields is D gene, V gene, J gene, clone size, CDR3 protein, CDR3 DNA. The D gene is left open where the match is weak. Size is stated for part of the rows, as once, few or many counts, or as a class when the clone is expanded.

>TRBD2|TRBV2|TRBJ2-7|once
CARRLAGGYEQYF
TGTGCCAGACGACTAGCGGGAGGCTACGAGCAGTACTTC
>-|TRBV6-6|TRBJ1-4|-
CASSPPGATNEKLFF
TGTGCCAGCAGCCCTCCAGGGGCAACTAATGAAAAACTGTTTTTT
>TRBD1|TRBV5-4|TRBJ2-4|-
CASSLGQGAWNIQYF
TGTGCCAGCAGCTTGGGTCAGGGGGCTTGGAACATTCAGTACTTC
>-|TRBV18|TRBJ2-3|-
CASSRAWGGTDTQYF
TGTGCCAGCTCGCGGGCTTGGGGGGGCACAGATACGCAGTATTTT
>TRBD2|TRBV10-3|TRBJ2-1|-
CAISSGGSYNEQFF
TGTGCCATCAGCAGCGGGGGGAGTTACAATGAGCAGTTCTTC
>TRBD1|TRBV2|TRBJ1-2|-
CASRRQGAHYGYTF
TGTGCCAGCAGGAGACAGGGGGCCCACTATGGCTACACCTTC
>-|TRBV9|TRBJ2-3|-
CASARDWGDTQYF
TGTGCCAGCGCGAGGGACTGGGGGGATACGCAGTATTTT
>-|TRBV5-8|TRBJ1-4|-
CASSAHGEKLFF
TGTGCCAGCAGCGCACATGGCGAAAAACTGTTTTTT
>-|TRBV18|TRBJ2-3|-
CASSPPSPTDTQYF
TGTGCCAGCTCACCACCGAGCCCTACAGATACGCAGTATTTT
>TRBD1|TRBV10-3|TRBJ2-5|-
CAISPGQGRTETQYF
TGTGCCATCAGTCCGGGACAGGGGCGTACGGAGACCCAGTACTTC
>-|TRBV29-1|TRBJ1-1|-
CSGMGQWDTEAFF
TGCAGCGGGATGGGACAATGGGACACTGAAGCTTTCTTT
>-|TRBV7-9|TRBJ2-7|-
CASSLTGYYEQYF
TGTGCCAGCAGCTTAACAGGGTACTACGAGCAGTACTTC
>TRBD2|TRBV7-2|TRBJ2-7|few
CASSPGGSSYEQYF
TGTGCCAGCAGCCCGGGCGGGAGCTCCTACGAGCAGTACTTC
>-|TRBV10-3|TRBJ1-2|-
CAISEMRESNYGYTF
TGTGCCATCAGTGAGATGAGGGAGAGTAACTATGGCTACACCTTC
>-|TRBV5-1|TRBJ1-4|-
CASSFASPRDEKLFF
TGCGCCAGCAGCTTCGCCAGTCCGCGGGATGAAAAACTGTTTTTT
>TRBD2|TRBV28|TRBJ2-1|-
CASRVLAGGYNEQFF
TGTGCCAGCAGGGTACTAGCGGGAGGGTACAATGAGCAGTTCTTC
>-|TRBV9|TRBJ1-1|-
CASSVVAGSNTEAFF
TGTGCCAGCAGCGTAGTGGCAGGCTCGAACACTGAAGCTTTCTTT
>TRBD2|TRBV19|TRBJ2-1|-
CASSIYGGSGSGEQFF
TGTGCCAGTAGTATATATGGGGGGAGCGGGAGTGGTGAGCAGTTCTTC
>-|TRBV7-2|TRBJ2-5|-
CASSLYSGQETQYF
TGTGCCAGCAGCTTATACTCGGGTCAAGAGACCCAGTACTTC
>TRBD2|TRBV27|TRBJ2-1|-
CASTRLAGSEQFF
TGTGCCAGCACGCGACTAGCGGGATCTGAGCAGTTCTTC
>-|TRBV15|TRBJ2-7|-
CATSRDLGGLGYEQYF
TGTGCCACCAGCAGAGATCTAGGGGGGCTTGGGTACGAGCAGTACTTC
>-|TRBV18|TRBJ2-1|-
CASSPPAATWVSQFF
TGTGCCAGCTCACCACCGGCCGCTACCTGGGTGTCGCAGTTCTTC
>TRBD2|TRBV7-9|TRBJ2-3|-
CASSLGTSGSTDTQYF
TGTGCCAGCAGCTTAGGGACTAGCGGTAGCACAGATACGCAGTATTTT
>-|TRBV18|TRBJ2-7|-
CASSPSGVYEQYF
TGTGCCAGCTCACCCTCGGGGGTATACGAGCAGTACTTC
>-|TRBV7-2|TRBJ2-1|-
CASSLASGGHNEQFF
TGTGCCAGCAGCTTAGCGTCTGGGGGACACAATGAGCAGTTCTTC
>TRBD1|TRBV4-1|TRBJ1-2|-
CASSQDRTGGGYGYTF
TGCGCCAGCAGCCAAGATAGGACAGGGGGTGGCTATGGCTACACCTTC
>TRBD1|TRBV28|TRBJ1-5|-
CASSRPGTGFGQPQHF
TGTGCCAGCAGCCGTCCCGGGACAGGGTTCGGTCAGCCCCAGCATTTT
>-|TRBV9|TRBJ1-3|-
CASSDHSGDPITSGNTIYF
TGTGCCAGCAGCGACCACAGCGGAGATCCTATAACCTCTGGAAACACCATATATTTT
>TRBD1|TRBV7-9|TRBJ1-2|-
CASSLGGGGFDNYGYTF
TGTGCCAGCAGCTTAGGTGGAGGGGGCTTTGACAACTATGGCTACACCTTC
>TRBD2|TRBV6-1|TRBJ2-3|-
CASSSSGGRTDTQYF
TGTGCCAGCAGTTCTAGCGGGGGACGCACAGATACGCAGTATTTT